The source of this TCR beta chain is a study of T cell repertoires in cytomegalovirus infection. Study-wide results and limits: Dominating the ex vivo response were TCR beta clonotypes that were CMV-specific and HLA-C-restricted.

In TCRdb, the reads were re-called with MiXCR into one record per CDR3 protein. Here the sample spans roughly 730,000 distinct CDR3 sequences, around 35% being singletons. In this sample, this clonotype turned up a few times. Its target is not known. This TCR came from a human donor in good health (CMV status not recorded). Some clones in this sample may be carry-over from other donors' samples. The material sequenced was cultured PBMCs, taken from culture after CMV antigen stimulation.

As DNA, the CDR3 is TGCGCCAGCAGCCTTTTCATGAACACTGAAGCTTTCTTT. It is translated as CASSLFMNTEAFF. The chain joins TRBV4-1 to TRBJ1-1; D not resolved. The CDR3 totals 13 residues. V gave up 4 bases and J gave up 0 bases, with 6 bases separating them. From germline, CDR1 is MGHRA and CDR2 YSYEKL.